This T cell receptor (beta chain) was sequenced for a study of T cell repertoires in cytomegalovirus infection. This clonotype was counted ten times or more. Germline CDR1 reads ENHRY; CDR2 reads SYGVKD. The CDR3 runs to 13 residues. V lost 3 bases to trimming and J lost 7 bases, with 12 bases between them. TCRdb redid the calling of the reads with MiXCR, one entry per CDR3 protein. The sample records 400,000 to 550,000 distinct CDR3 sequences, 11% being singletons. The chain recombines TRBV10-3 with TRBJ1-2; D call uncertain. This sequence originates from a human donor in good health (CMV status not recorded). Some clones in this sample may be carry-over from other donors' samples. The specimen was PBMCs. This CDR3 reads CAISETAGFGYTF. Here the CDR3 DNA reads TGTGCCATCAGTGAAACCGCGGGGTTTGGCTACACCTTC.